This is a list of T cell receptor beta chains from one sample in a study of cytomegalovirus exposure and HLA in healthy donors. Method: immunoSEQ multiplex PCR; TCRdb's copy keeps in-frame clones and lacks some. Of 60,000 to 90,000 clones listed, roughly 70% are singletons. Sequencing was performed on PBMCs. The receptors shown here come from a woman between 50 and 59 years old in good health and CMV-seropositive. The CDR3 runs from the conserved cysteine through the conserved F or W. Each record gives: J gene, clone size, V gene, D gene, CDR3 protein, CDR3 DNA. D genes are given only for firm matches. The size of a clone is reported for some rows only, either as once, few or many, or as a class for expanded clones.

>TRBJ1-3|-|TRBV6-6|-
CASSYIQGPGNTIYF
TGTGCCAGCAGTTACATACAGGGACCTGGAAACACCATATATTTT
>TRBJ1-2|few|TRBV28|-
CASSPPDYGYTF
TGTGCCAGCAGTCCTCCCGACTATGGCTACACCTTC
>TRBJ2-7|-|TRBV30|TRBD1
CAWRPTGTGRDNEQYF
TGTGCCTGGAGACCCACTGGGACAGGGAGGGACAACGAGCAGTACTTC
>TRBJ1-2|-|TRBV19|-
CATGESLNGGYTF
TGTGCCACAGGGGAGAGCCTCAATGGAGGCTACACCTTC
>TRBJ2-3|-|TRBV5-1|TRBD2
CASSPYGGSESTDTQYF
TGCGCCAGCAGCCCCTATGGCGGGAGTGAGAGCACAGATACGCAGTATTTT
>TRBJ1-1|-|TRBV6-5|-
CASSYRGDTEAFF
TGTGCCAGCAGTTACCGGGGGGACACTGAAGCTTTCTTT
>TRBJ1-2|once|TRBV9|TRBD1
CASSVEGTGLAYGYTF
TGTGCCAGCAGCGTAGAGGGGACAGGGCTTGCCTATGGCTACACCTTC
>TRBJ2-2|few|TRBV6-1|TRBD1
CASEGQMNTGELFF
TGTGCCAGTGAGGGACAGATGAACACCGGGGAGCTGTTTTTT
>TRBJ2-2|-|TRBV27|-
CASIRGNTGELFF
TGTGCCAGCATAAGGGGGAACACCGGGGAGCTGTTTTTT
>TRBJ1-1|once|TRBV5-1|-
CASSLGATEAFF
TGCGCCAGCAGCTTGGGGGCAACTGAAGCTTTCTTT
>TRBJ2-7|-|TRBV2|-
CASSDQGGSEQYF
TGTGCCAGCAGTGACCAGGGGGGCTCCGAGCAGTACTTC
>TRBJ1-1|-|TRBV28|-
CASSLPGTEAFF
TGTGCCAGCAGCCTACCAGGGACTGAAGCTTTCTTT
>TRBJ1-3|-|TRBV6-5|-
CGSGHDGNTIYF
TGTGGTAGTGGACACGACGGAAACACCATATATTTT
>TRBJ2-2|-|TRBV27|-
CASSLLGQGLTGELFF
TGTGCCAGCAGTTTATTGGGGCAGGGTCTCACCGGGGAGCTGTTTTTT
>TRBJ2-2|few|TRBV2|TRBD2
CASSESKRGKTGELFF
TGTGCCAGCAGTGAGTCAAAGCGGGGGAAGACCGGGGAGCTGTTTTTT
>TRBJ1-3|-|TRBV30|-
CAWSGETGSGNTIYF
TGTGCCTGGAGTGGAGAGACAGGCTCTGGAAACACCATATATTTT
>TRBJ1-2|once|TRBV10-3|-
CAISDSSGFNYGYTF
TGTGCCATCAGTGATTCATCGGGATTTAACTATGGCTACACCTTC
>TRBJ1-2|-|TRBV28|-
CASQNPGSNYGYTF
TGTGCCAGCCAAAACCCGGGTTCTAACTATGGCTACACCTTC
>TRBJ2-5|-|TRBV29-1|-
CSVMHSQETQYF
TGCAGCGTTATGCACAGCCAAGAGACCCAGTACTTC
>TRBJ1-5|-|TRBV2|-
CASSVQTGQPQHF
TGTGCCAGCAGTGTCCAGACGGGTCAGCCCCAGCATTTT
>TRBJ2-7|-|TRBV5-4|-
CASSLGGSGGSYEQYF
TGTGCCAGCAGCTTGGGCGGGTCAGGCGGGTCCTACGAGCAGTACTTC
>TRBJ1-1|few|TRBV5-6|-
CASSLGQSRAEAFF
TGTGCCAGCAGCTTGGGACAGTCTAGGGCTGAAGCTTTCTTT
>TRBJ2-7|-|TRBV4-3|TRBD1
CASSQARQGAYEQYF
TGCGCCAGCAGCCAAGCTCGGCAGGGGGCCTACGAGCAGTACTTC
>TRBJ2-7|-|TRBV7-2|-
CAGSFNRVAYEQYF
TGTGCCGGCAGCTTTAACAGGGTTGCCTACGAGCAGTACTTC
>TRBJ1-2|-|TRBV2|TRBD1
CASSDPTGGDFYGYTF
TGTGCCAGCAGTGATCCGACAGGGGGCGACTTCTATGGCTACACCTTC
>TRBJ1-2|-|TRBV7-2|-
CASSPGSGYYGYTF
TGTGCCAGCAGCCCGGGTAGCGGCTATTATGGCTACACCTTC
>TRBJ1-4|-|TRBV25-1|-
CASSERGRGGEKLFF
TGTGCCAGCAGTGAACGGGGGAGGGGGGGTGAAAAACTGTTTTTT
>TRBJ2-7|few|TRBV2|-
CASSEGFTQGRYF
TGTGCCAGCAGTGAAGGATTCACCCAGGGGCGGTACTTC
>TRBJ1-6|-|TRBV30|TRBD1
CAWSPGQDNSPLHF
TGTGCCTGGAGTCCGGGACAGGATAATTCACCCCTCCACTTT
>TRBJ1-1|-|TRBV19|TRBD1
CASSVGQDSMNTEAFF
TGTGCCAGTAGTGTGGGACAGGACTCCATGAACACTGAAGCTTTCTTT
>TRBJ2-7|-|TRBV2|TRBD2
CASSDVAGANEQYF
TGTGCCAGCAGTGATGTAGCGGGGGCGAACGAGCAGTACTTC
>TRBJ2-2|-|TRBV27|TRBD2
CASRLAGVNTGELFF
TGTGCCAGCAGGCTAGCGGGAGTGAACACCGGGGAGCTGTTTTTT
>TRBJ2-7|-|TRBV9|TRBD2
CASSPRVGTSGTYEQYF
TGTGCCAGCAGCCCAAGGGTAGGGACTAGCGGAACCTACGAGCAGTACTTC
>TRBJ1-5|-|TRBV7-2|TRBD1
CASSSLGTENQPQHF
TGTGCCAGCAGCTCGCTGGGGACAGAAAATCAGCCCCAGCATTTT
>TRBJ1-1|-|TRBV7-9|TRBD1
CSSSIRRQGGDTEAFF
TGTTCCAGCAGCATCAGACGACAGGGGGGGGACACTGAAGCTTTCTTT
>TRBJ2-3|-|TRBV19|TRBD1
CASTTGQGTDTQYF
TGTGCCAGTACCACGGGACAGGGCACAGATACGCAGTATTTT
>TRBJ2-1|-|TRBV7-2|TRBD1
CASSREIRQGLEQFF
TGTGCCAGCAGCCGGGAAATTCGACAGGGGCTTGAGCAGTTCTTC
>TRBJ1-2|-|TRBV7-2|-
CASSPAGATGYTF
TGTGCCAGCAGCCCTGCGGGGGCGACAGGCTACACCTTC
>TRBJ2-7|once|TRBV9|TRBD2
CASSVFAGVSYEQYF
TGTGCCAGCAGCGTATTCGCGGGGGTATCCTACGAGCAGTACTTC
>TRBJ2-7|few|TRBV11-1|TRBD1
CASSSRDRDHEQYF
TGTGCCAGCAGCAGCCGGGACAGGGATCACGAGCAGTACTTC
>TRBJ2-3|-|TRBV6-1|TRBD1
CASWDRGRTDTQYF
TGTGCCAGCTGGGACAGGGGACGCACAGATACGCAGTATTTT
>TRBJ1-2|-|TRBV4-3|-
CASSQEPGYLGYTF
TGCGCCAGCAGCCAAGAGCCAGGGTATCTTGGCTACACCTTC
>TRBJ2-1|-|TRBV19|TRBD1
CASSSGQGGEQFF
TGTGCCAGTAGTTCCGGACAGGGGGGTGAGCAGTTCTTC
>TRBJ1-4|-|TRBV30|-
CAWSVGLKLFF
TGTGCCTGGAGTGTCGGACTTAAACTGTTTTTT
>TRBJ1-2|-|TRBV5-5|TRBD1
CASSLEDRDYTF
TGTGCCAGCAGCTTGGAGGACAGGGACTACACCTTC
>TRBJ2-7|few|TRBV5-4|-
CASSSKGGPAYEQYF
TGTGCCAGCAGCTCAAAGGGGGGGCCGGCCTACGAGCAGTACTTC
>TRBJ1-5|-|TRBV28|-
CASSLGSLNQPQHF
TGTGCCAGCAGTTTAGGGTCACTAAATCAGCCCCAGCATTTT
>TRBJ2-3|-|TRBV11-3|-
CASSSPGEPDTQYF
TGTGCCAGCAGCTCGCCGGGGGAACCAGATACGCAGTATTTT
>TRBJ1-1|-|TRBV19|-
CASVISGPMNTEAFF
TGTGCCAGTGTGATTAGCGGTCCCATGAACACTGAAGCTTTCTTT